This entry lists 21 T cell receptor beta chains sequenced from one sample in a study of PD-L1 blockade in urothelial cancer. Noted time point: pretreatment peripheral blood. Some clones are missing from TCRdb's copy, which holds only in-frame ones; the method was immunoSEQ multiplex PCR. Of 54,000 or so clones in the sample, roughly 80% are singletons; the top ten hold about 1.2%. The sample consisted of PBMCs, taken around atezolizumab (anti-PD-L1) treatment. These receptors all stem from a man aged 45-60 years with urothelial cancer.

J is TRBJ2-1 and V is TRBV10-1, with 8 bases aligning to TRBD2. The CDR3 is 15 residues long. Germline assignment: CDR1 WNHNN and CDR2 SYGVQD (reference sequence). Trimming removed 3 bases from V and 0 bases from J; junction bases left unmatched: 1. The CDR3 loop is CASSDSGTSYNEQFF. The DNA of the CDR3 is TGCGCCAGCAGTGATAGCGGGACCTCCTACAATGAGCAGTTCTTC.

CDR3 residues: CASSPTSGGATGELFF. CDR3 DNA sequence: TGCGCCAGCAGCCCAACTAGCGGGGGTGCCACCGGGGAGCTGTTTTTT. The genes are TRBV5-1 and TRBJ2-2, with 11 bases identical to TRBD2. The CDR3 contains 16 residues. Germline values: CDR1 SGHRS, CDR2 YFSETQ. Germline trimming cut 4 bases from V and 4 bases from J; bases unmatched to any gene: 6.

V is TRBV7-2 and J is TRBJ2-7; 10 bases align to TRBD1. Germline assignment: CDR1 SGHTA and CDR2 FQGNSA. The CDR3 is 15 amino acids. The V segment lost 1 base and the J segment 3 bases; nucleotides outside the gene matches: 3. CDR3: CASSLVRTGGYEQYF. CDR3 nucleotides: TGTGCCAGCAGCTTAGTTCGGACAGGGGGCTACGAGCAGTACTTC.

The CDR3, as DNA: TGTGCCAGCAGCTTAGAACTAGCGGGGCTCACCGGGGAGCTGTTTTTT. Translating gives CASSLELAGLTGELFF. The chain combines TRBV7-8 with TRBJ2-2, with 10 bases aligning to TRBD2. The CDR3 length is 16 residues. The germline gives CDR1 SGHVS, CDR2 FQNEAQ. The J segment lost 4 bases and the V segment lost 1 base, leaving 3 bases of the junction unmatched. Full variable domain (remainder filled in from reference TRBV7-8 and TRBJ2-2): GAGVSQSPRYKVAKRGQDVALRCDPISGHVSLFWYQQALGQGPEFLTYFQNEAQLDKSGLPSDRFFAERPEGSVSTLKIQRTQQEDSAVYLCASSLELAGLTGELFFGEGSRLTVL.

The chain has TRBV2 and TRBJ1-5; D perhaps matches TRBD1 (6 bases). V was shortened by 6 bases and J by 4 bases, with 19 bases between the two germline ends. CDR3 length equals 16 residues. Germline CDR1 and CDR2: SNHLY and FYNNEI. The CDR3 nucleotides are TGTGCCAGCAGCGCCGGGGGAGGGGGGGGTAATCAGCCCCAGCATTTT. Amino acids: CASSAGGGGGNQPQHF.

The chain employs TRBV28 and TRBJ2-1; the D gene is possibly TRBD1 (6 bases). Trimming took 7 bases from V and 9 from J, leaving 19 bases between them. The CDR3 sequence is 14 residues long. Germline loops: CDR1 MDHEN, CDR2 SYDVKM. This CDR3 reads CASTPRWGRIEQFF. CDR3 nucleotide sequence: TGTGCCAGCACCCCTAGGTGGGGGCGGATTGAGCAGTTCTTC. Filled out from reference TRBV28 and TRBJ2-1, the complete variable domain reads DVKVTQSSRYLVKRTGEKVFLECVQDMDHENMFWYRQDPGLGLRLIYFSYDVKMKEKGDIPEGYSVSREKKERFSLILESASTNQTSMYLCASTPRWGRIEQFFGPGTRLTVL.

The rearrangement links TRBV6-5 to TRBJ2-3; D ambiguous. This CDR3 region has 14 residues. With 4 bases removed from V and 2 bases from J, the gap between germline ends came to 10 bases. The V gene's germline CDR1 is MNHEY and CDR2 SVGAGI. In DNA, the CDR3 is TGTGCCAGCAGTTCGGTATTGGTCACAGATACGCAGTATTTT. Translated, it gives CASSSVLVTDTQYF.

V gene TRBV30 combines with J gene TRBJ2-1, with TRBD1 identical over 7 bases. The CDR3 has 11 amino acids. Germline V gene data show CDR1 as GTSNPN and CDR2 as SVGIG (reference sequence). V shed 5 bases, J shed 13 bases, and the junction held 8 bases outside the gene matches. CDR3 amino acids: CAWGRDSKQFF. Here the CDR3 DNA reads TGTGCCTGGGGCCGGGACAGCAAACAGTTCTTC.

The rearrangement joins TRBV19 to TRBJ1-2, with D maybe TRBD1 (6 bases). V lost 4 bases and J lost 3, with 21 bases in between. The CDR3 runs 17 residues. Germline CDR1 is LNHDA and CDR2 is SQIVND (reference sequence). The CDR3 DNA follows: TGTGCCAGTAGTACCCCCGGGAGGGGGTGGTGGTACTATGGCTACACCTTC. Protein: CASSTPGRGWWYYGYTF.

This clone came up once. The chain carries TRBV11-3 and TRBJ2-6; a possible D gene is TRBD2 (6 bases). In germline, CDR1 is SGHNT, CDR2 YENEEA. This CDR3 has 18 residues. V gave up 5 bases and J gave up 4 bases, with 21 bases separating them. The CDR3 DNA is TGTGCCAGCAGCCGGGAGAATCCCCCCACTCTGGGGGCCAACGTCCTGACTTTC. Translated: CASSRENPPTLGANVLTF.

This clone was detected once. The chain recombines TRBV10-2 with TRBJ2-7; 7 bases fit TRBD2. Germline loops: CDR1 WSHSY, CDR2 SAAADI. V lost 0 bases and J lost 3; bases outside the gene matches: 20. The CDR3 sequence is 20 residues long. The CDR3 bases are TGCGCCAGCAGTGAGTCGAAATTAGGGCGGGAGCCCAAGAAAAACTACGAGCAGTACTTC. It codes for CASSESKLGREPKKNYEQYF.

The chain recombines TRBV7-2 with TRBJ2-3; 8 bases align to TRBD1. After removal of 0 bases from V and 2 bases from J, the junction contained 10 bases not matched to a gene. The germline gives CDR1 SGHTA, CDR2 FQGNSA. This CDR3 is 18 amino acids long. The CDR3 spells CASSLALRRDRNTDTQYF. The CDR3, as DNA: TGTGCCAGCAGCTTAGCGCTTCGCCGGGACAGGAACACAGATACGCAGTATTTT. Looking up the rest from reference TRBV7-2 and TRBJ2-3 gives the full variable domain: GAGVSQSPSNKVTEKGKDVELRCDPISGHTALYWYRQSLGQGLEFLIYFQGNSAPDKSGLPSDRFSAERTGGSVSTLTIQRTQQEDSAVYLCASSLALRRDRNTDTQYFGPGTRLTVL.

This sequence joins TRBV30 and TRBJ2-5, with TRBD1 identical over 7 bases. V lost 4 bases, J lost 4 bases, and 9 bases stayed unmatched. Germline lookup yields CDR1 GTSNPN and CDR2 SVGIG (reference sequence). This CDR3 has 14 residues. CDR3 DNA: TGTGCCTGGAATCTGGCAGGGGGTGTAGAGACCCAGTACTTC. Translated: CAWNLAGGVETQYF.

This clone is classed as medium-sized. The chain uses TRBV6-5 and TRBJ1-5; D gene ambiguous. CDR3 length: 15 residues. Trimming removed 7 bases at V and 1 base at J, with 14 bases between. Germline V gives CDR1 MNHEY, CDR2 SVGAGI. The CDR3 region has the DNA TGTGCCAGCAACCCGGGAGGGTGGAGCAATCAGCCCCAGCATTTT. It encodes CASNPGGWSNQPQHF.

The J gene is TRBJ2-7, the V gene TRBV12-5; a weak D match, TRBD1 (5 bases). Germline V gene sequence: CDR1 LGHNT, CDR2 FRNRAP. With 3 bases removed from V and 0 bases from J, the gap between germline ends came to 27 bases. This CDR3 comprises 20 residues. CDR3 in DNA: TGTGCTAGTGGTTTTTGGCCGACGGCCCCTCCACTCAGGGACTCCTACGAGCAGTACTTC. Amino acids: CASGFWPTAPPLRDSYEQYF.

J is TRBJ1-1 and V is TRBV9, with D perhaps matching TRBD1 (5 bases). The CDR3 loop spans 12 amino acids. The V end was cut by 3 bases, the J end by 6 bases, with 9 bases between. Per the germline V gene, CDR1 is SGDLS and CDR2 is YYNGEE. Here the CDR3 reads CASSGRGAEAFF. CDR3 sequence (DNA): TGTGCCAGCAGCGGTCGGGGGGCTGAAGCTTTCTTT.

The chain is built from TRBV7-8 and TRBJ2-5; 7 nucleotides match TRBD2. The trim removed 2 bases at V and 4 bases at J, leaving 13 bases unmatched. The germline gives CDR1 SGHVS, CDR2 FQNEAQ. The CDR3 is made up of 17 amino acids. In DNA form, the CDR3 reads TGTGCCAGCAGCTTACGCCCCTCCAGCGGGGTCCTAGAGACCCAGTACTTC. This gives the protein CASSLRPSSGVLETQYF. Filled out from reference TRBV7-8 and TRBJ2-5, the complete variable domain reads GAGVSQSPRYKVAKRGQDVALRCDPISGHVSLFWYQQALGQGPEFLTYFQNEAQLDKSGLPSDRFFAERPEGSVSTLKIQRTQQEDSAVYLCASSLRPSSGVLETQYFGPGTRLLVL.

This chain connects TRBV5-4 to TRBJ2-1; D remains ambiguous. The CDR3 runs to 14 residues. The germline V gene encodes CDR1 SGHNT and CDR2 YYREEE (reference sequence). Trimming left V 2 bases short and J 8 bases short, with 14 bases between. CDR3 protein: CASSLQDVEHEQFF. The CDR3 DNA follows: TGTGCCAGCAGCTTACAAGATGTCGAACATGAGCAGTTCTTC.

The V gene is TRBV9, the J gene TRBJ2-2, with D unresolved. This CDR3 is 13 amino acids long. Germline CDR1 SGDLS, CDR2 YYNGEE. V was clipped by 4 bases and J by 6 bases, with 10 bases between them. CDR3 bases: TGTGCCAGCAGCTTTGGGCCCCCCGGGGAGCTGTTTTTT. It translates to CASSFGPPGELFF.

The chain uses TRBV4-2 and TRBJ1-5, with D hard to call. CDR1 LGHNA and CDR2 YNFKEQ come from the germline V gene. The CDR3 spans 17 residues. The V gene lost 1 base and the J gene lost 6 bases, with 19 bases spanning the gap. CDR3 amino acids: CASSQVWSGDRGQPQHF. As DNA, the CDR3 is TGTGCCAGCAGCCAAGTTTGGTCCGGGGATCGGGGTCAGCCCCAGCATTTT.

The chain links TRBV10-2 to TRBJ2-7; TRBD1 matches 9 bases. Germline V gene data show CDR1 as WSHSY and CDR2 as SAAADI. With V trimmed by 6 bases and J by 3 bases, 9 bases remained unmatched. The CDR3 length is 15 residues. The CDR3 loop reads CASSPGTGRDYEQYF. In DNA, the CDR3 is TGCGCCAGCAGCCCCGGGACAGGGAGAGACTACGAGCAGTACTTC.